One sample yielded the 12 T cell receptor beta chains listed below, sequenced in a study of cytomegalovirus exposure and HLA in healthy donors. Profiling relied on immunoSEQ multiplex PCR, and the TCRdb table lists in-frame clones only, not all of them. The sample lists about 98,000 clones, roughly 87% occurring once. Sequenced: PBMCs. These receptors all come from a young man in good health and CMV-seropositive.

The chain joins TRBV9 to TRBJ1-4, with a weak D call TRBD1 (6 bases). The CDR3 contains 14 residues. CDR1 and CDR2 (germline): SGDLS, YYNGEE. Trimming shortened V by 0 bases and J by 7 bases, and 10 bases separated the two germline ends. The CDR3 coding sequence is TGTGCCAGCAGCGTAGGAGGGGGAACTGAAAAACTGTTTTTT. It yields the protein CASSVGGGTEKLFF.

V gene TRBV6-1 combines with J gene TRBJ1-6; D is unclear. The CDR3 extends over 14 amino acids. The germline V gene has CDR1 MNHNS and CDR2 SASEGT. V shed 6 bases and J shed 7 bases, with 13 bases lying between them. CDR3 in amino acids: CASSGGQTNSPLHF. The CDR3 coding sequence is TGTGCCAGCAGCGGAGGGCAGACAAATTCACCCCTCCACTTT.

This chain links TRBV6-1 with TRBJ1-5, with a possible D match to TRBD1 (5 bases). CDR3 length: 13 amino acids. CDR1 is MNHNS and CDR2 is SASEGT in the germline V gene. Deletions cut 8 bases from V and 4 bases from J, with 12 bases between. The CDR3 DNA reads as TGTGCCAGCGTGCCCAGGGATAATCAGCCCCAGCATTTT. This sequence encodes CASVPRDNQPQHF.

This clone appeared a few times. CDR3 coding DNA: TGTGCCAGCAGCCCGCGGACTAGCGGGGGAAGGACCCAGTACTTC. Residues: CASSPRTSGGRTQYF. V is TRBV7-2 and J is TRBJ2-5; 13 bases align to TRBD2. CDR3 size: 15 residues. V trimming: 5 bases; J trimming: 7 bases; junction bases outside the gene matches: 7. CDR1 and CDR2 (germline): SGHTA, FQGNSA. Complete variable domain (other parts from reference TRBV7-2 and TRBJ2-5): GAGVSQSPSNKVTEKGKDVELRCDPISGHTALYWYRQSLGQGLEFLIYFQGNSAPDKSGLPSDRFSAERTGGSVSTLTIQRTQQEDSAVYLCASSPRTSGGRTQYFGPGTRLLVL.

This clone was seen more than once but under ten times. V gene TRBV7-2 combines with J gene TRBJ1-4; a possible D gene is TRBD1 (6 bases). Germline CDR1 SGHTA, CDR2 FQGNSA. This CDR3 is 15 amino acids long. The V end lost 3 bases, the J end lost 5 bases, and 13 bases lay between the germline ends. In DNA form, the CDR3 reads TGTGCCAGCAGCTTTTCGGGACATGGGAATGAAAAACTGTTTTTT. It codes for CASSFSGHGNEKLFF.

The V gene is TRBV6-1, the J gene TRBJ1-1; D is possibly TRBD1 (5 bases). The CDR3 sequence is 15 residues long. Deletions cut 10 bases from V and 1 base from J, with 19 bases between. In germline, CDR1 is MNHNS, CDR2 SASEGT. This CDR3 is CATIPGRGRNTEAFF. CDR3 in DNA: TGTGCCACGATTCCCGGGCGGGGGAGGAACACTGAAGCTTTCTTT.

With regard to this clone: Within the sample, other DNA sequences also encode this same CDR3. The genes are TRBV7-2 and TRBJ2-5, with D possibly matching TRBD1 (7 bases). The CDR3 has 15 residues. Between the trimmed V and J ends, which lost 1 base and 4 bases, there was a span of 13 bases. Germline-derived CDR1 and CDR2 are SGHTA and FQGNSA. This CDR3 reads CASSLVSQGGETQYF. Written as DNA, the CDR3 is TGTGCCAGCAGCTTAGTATCTCAGGGGGGAGAGACCCAGTACTTC.

This clone has only one observation. This chain links TRBV7-2 with TRBJ1-2, with TRBD1 identical over 9 bases. CDR1 is SGHTA and CDR2 is FQGNSA in the germline V gene. The CDR3 has 16 amino acids. Unmatched junction bases numbered 11, after V lost 1 base and J lost 8 bases. DNA for the CDR3: TGTGCCAGCAGCTTAGAGGGAGGACAGGGGAGATTAGGCTACACCTTC. This translates into CASSLEGGQGRLGYTF.

This chain connects TRBV11-2 to TRBJ2-7; 7 bases align to TRBD2. CDR1 SGHAT and CDR2 FQNNGV come from the germline V gene. The CDR3 is 13 amino acids. The junction had 4 bases not matched to a gene; V was cut back by 4 bases and J by 4 bases. This chain's CDR3 is CASSSLAYYEQYF. The CDR3 DNA follows: TGTGCCAGCAGCTCACTAGCGTATTACGAGCAGTACTTC.

The J gene is TRBJ2-3, the V gene TRBV21-1; the D call of TRBD2 is as the table states it, not checked on the DNA. TRBV21-1 represents a pseudogene. The CDR3 is 17 residues long. The CDR3 coding sequence is TGTGCCAGCAGCAAGAATGGGACTAGCCCTAGCACAGATACGCAGTATTTT. As protein: CASSKNGTSPSTDTQYF.

The rearrangement uses TRBV28 and TRBJ2-2; 8 bases align to TRBD2. This CDR3 has 12 amino acids. The ends lost 2 bases at V and 11 bases at J; junction bases unmatched: 1. From germline, CDR1 is MDHEN and CDR2 SYDVKM. DNA of the CDR3: TGTGCCAGCAGTTTACGGACTAGCGAGCTGTTTTTT. Amino acids: CASSLRTSELFF.

This clone was seen once. This chain uses TRBV6-5 with TRBJ1-2; possible D gene TRBD1, 5 bases. CDR1 and CDR2 (germline): MNHEY, SVGAGI. This CDR3 spans 15 amino acids. Trimming took 2 bases from V and 9 from J, leaving 19 bases between them. CDR3 loop: CASSYGAGGESSYTF. The CDR3 DNA reads as TGTGCCAGCAGTTACGGGGCGGGGGGAGAATCAAGCTACACCTTC.